This TCR beta chain was profiled in a study of PD-L1 blockade in urothelial cancer. On the study more broadly: T cells numbered a median of approximately 140,000 in the blood samples.

Assay used: immunoSEQ multiplex PCR; TCRdb lists only in-frame clones, some missing. The sample includes 85,000 to 100,000 clones, 80% to 90% of them seen just once. Sample time point: pretreatment peripheral blood. Per patient, between 1 and 8 samples were collected at pretreatment and on-treatment time points. This CDR3 spans 15 amino acids. Germline V gene lookup returns CDR1 LGHNA and CDR2 YSLEER. The J segment lost 2 bases and the V segment lost 0 bases, leaving 2 bases of the junction unmatched. This clonotype was obtained from a man in his fifties or sixties with urothelial cancer. The rearrangement links TRBV4-3 to TRBJ2-5, with 8 bases identical to TRBD1. Sequenced here: PBMCs, sampled around atezolizumab (anti-PD-L1) treatment. CDR3 nucleotides: TGCGCCAGCAGCCAAGATGGACAGGGTCAAGAGACCCAGTACTTC. Its translation is CASSQDGQGQETQYF.